This TCR beta chain came from a study of beta chain features in type 1 diabetes. V dropped 5 bases and J dropped 8 bases, with 13 bases sitting between them. The CDR3 consists of 13 residues. Per the germline V gene, CDR1 is MNHNS and CDR2 is SASEGT. The sequenced template was cDNA made from the entire isolated RNA. This table comes from immunoSEQ multiplex PCR, and its TCRdb copy is limited to in-frame clones, with some not included. The sample includes a few hundred thousand clones, about a tenth of them seen just once. This rearrangement joins TRBV6-1 to TRBJ2-1; TRBD2 might be the D (5 bases). The specimen was central memory CD4+ T cells from blood. The TCR was taken from a man between 18 and 29 years old in good health. The CDR3 loop is CASSSEGYDEQFF. DNA of the CDR3: TGTGCCAGCAGTTCAGAGGGATATGATGAGCAGTTCTTC.